A selection of T cell receptor beta chains follows, all from one sample in a study of CXCR3-negative and CXCR3-positive naive CD8 T cells. TCRdb re-called the 5' RACE reads and gives one entry per CDR3 protein, without DNA. This sample lists some 130,000 distinct CDR3 sequences; its ten largest clones have around 0.5%. The sequencing input was naive CXCR3- CD8+ T cells from blood. These receptors were obtained from a human donor in good health. Some clones in this sample may be carry-over from other donors' samples. Both conserved end residues are part of each CDR3.

v_gene	j_gene	CDR3aa
TRBV6-4	TRBJ2-2	CASSESDQTTGELFF
TRBV29-1	TRBJ2-7	CSVVGISYEQYF
TRBV4-2	TRBJ2-5	CASSQGLQGLGETQYF
TRBV28	TRBJ2-3	CASSLGAASTDTQYF
TRBV12-3/TRBV12-4	TRBJ2-3	CASSARQGSTDTQYF
TRBV7-7	TRBJ1-1	CASSPLDTEAFF
TRBV30	TRBJ2-5	CASIILETQYF
TRBV9	TRBJ1-6	CASSGGGGGSPLHF
TRBV5-1	TRBJ1-1	CASSLDPGQNTEAFF
TRBV20-1	TRBJ2-1	CSARSAGSSYNEQFF
TRBV21-1	TRBJ2-5	CASSKVGPPDRSLGYGETQYF
TRBV13	TRBJ1-1	CASSERGFPEAFF
TRBV12-3/TRBV12-4	TRBJ2-2	CASSPRPGFTGELFF
TRBV27	TRBJ2-1	CASSLSGTSLSHEQFF
TRBV7-3	TRBJ2-7	CASSLTADYEQYF
TRBV7-9	TRBJ2-7	CASSLGAGDDYEQYF
TRBV4-3	TRBJ1-6	CASSSNPGYSPLHF
TRBV6-5	TRBJ2-2	CASRRGGELFF
TRBV12-3/TRBV12-4	TRBJ2-1	CASSSSSNEQFF
TRBV28	TRBJ2-1	CASSTRGGHPYNEQFF
TRBV27	TRBJ2-1	CASRKGGLGYNEQFF
TRBV7-8	TRBJ2-7	CASSPGDSTYEQYF
TRBV7-8	TRBJ2-2	CASSFFLAGGFESGELFF
TRBV9	TRBJ2-3	CASSGRGGASTDTQYF
TRBV28	TRBJ2-5	CASSLSVGGETQYF
TRBV28	TRBJ1-2	CASSHSNYGYTF
TRBV12-3/TRBV12-4	TRBJ2-5	CASSFHTGRTSGDQETQYF
TRBV15	TRBJ2-3	CATSNGQTASGGDTQYF
TRBV4-1	TRBJ2-2	CASSQGWNTGELFF
TRBV5-1	TRBJ2-3	CASSSKLAGGPGTDTQYF
TRBV20-1	TRBJ2-7	CSASGRARTYEQYF
TRBV10-3	TRBJ2-7	CAISERKLAGGPISYEQYF
TRBV10-3	TRBJ2-3	CAIRASGRERYF
TRBV11-3	TRBJ2-3	CASSLGLGGDYYTDTQYF
TRBV5-1	TRBJ2-2	CASSKENTGELFF
TRBV10-3	TRBJ2-1	CAISESAHEQFF
TRBV20-1	TRBJ1-5	CSARGGEEGYSNQPQHF
TRBV2	TRBJ2-3	CASTPSDYLSTDTQYF
TRBV29-1	TRBJ2-1	CSVEQGRNEQFF
TRBV20-1	TRBJ2-1	CSAPVELAGVGNEQFF
TRBV5-1	TRBJ2-2	CASSLEGSGFTGELFF
TRBV7-6	TRBJ1-1	CASSLTGENTEAFF
TRBV3-1	TRBJ2-5	CASSQGAGGILQETQYF
TRBV12-3/TRBV12-4	TRBJ2-3	CASSLSPGTSGDVSTDTQYF
TRBV28	TRBJ2-5	CASSSVTSSVFGKTQYF
TRBV11-2	TRBJ2-3	CASSSITDTQYF